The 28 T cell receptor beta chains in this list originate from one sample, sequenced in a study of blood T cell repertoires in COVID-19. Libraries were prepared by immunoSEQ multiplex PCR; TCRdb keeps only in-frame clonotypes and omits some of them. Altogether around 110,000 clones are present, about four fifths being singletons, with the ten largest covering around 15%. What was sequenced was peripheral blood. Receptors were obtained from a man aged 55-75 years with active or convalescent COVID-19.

CDR3 nucleotide sequence: TGCGCCAGCAGCCGTAGCACAGGGTATGGCTACACCTTC. Amino acids: CASSRSTGYGYTF. V and J are TRBV4-3 and TRBJ1-2; D might be TRBD1 (6 bases). In germline, CDR1 is LGHNA, CDR2 YSLEER. There are 13 residues in the CDR3. Trimming removed 4 bases from V and 5 bases from J, with 11 bases in between.

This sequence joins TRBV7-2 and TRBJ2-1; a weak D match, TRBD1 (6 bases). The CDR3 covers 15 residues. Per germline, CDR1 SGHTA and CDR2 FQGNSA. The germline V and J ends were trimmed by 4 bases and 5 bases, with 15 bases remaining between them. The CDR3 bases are TGTGCCAGCAGCTCCCAGGGGCCCCTAGACAATGAGCAGTTCTTC. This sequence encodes CASSSQGPLDNEQFF. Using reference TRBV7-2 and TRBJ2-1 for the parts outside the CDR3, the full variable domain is GAGVSQSPSNKVTEKGKDVELRCDPISGHTALYWYRQSLGQGLEFLIYFQGNSAPDKSGLPSDRFSAERTGGSVSTLTIQRTQQEDSAVYLCASSSQGPLDNEQFFGPGTRLTVL.

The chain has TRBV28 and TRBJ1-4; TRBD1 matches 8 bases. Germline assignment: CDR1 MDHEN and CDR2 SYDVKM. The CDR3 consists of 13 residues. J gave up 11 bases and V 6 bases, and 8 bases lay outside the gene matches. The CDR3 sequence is CASSAGGVGKLFF. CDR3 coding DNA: TGTGCCAGCAGCGCAGGGGGCGTGGGGAAACTGTTTTTT.

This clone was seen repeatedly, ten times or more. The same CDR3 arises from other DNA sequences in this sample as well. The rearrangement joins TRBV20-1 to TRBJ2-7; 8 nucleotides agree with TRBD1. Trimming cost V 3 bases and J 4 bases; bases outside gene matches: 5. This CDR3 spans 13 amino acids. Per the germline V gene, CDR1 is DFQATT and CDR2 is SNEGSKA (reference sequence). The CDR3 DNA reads TGCAGTGCTAGTGGCAGGGGGCGGTACGAGCAGTACTTC. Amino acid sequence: CSASGRGRYEQYF.

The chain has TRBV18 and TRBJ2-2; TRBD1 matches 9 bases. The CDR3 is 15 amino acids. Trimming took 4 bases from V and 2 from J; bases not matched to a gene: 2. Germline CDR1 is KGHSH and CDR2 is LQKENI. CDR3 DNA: TGTGCCAGCTCACTGGGACAGGGAAACACCGGGGAGCTGTTTTTT. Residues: CASSLGQGNTGELFF.

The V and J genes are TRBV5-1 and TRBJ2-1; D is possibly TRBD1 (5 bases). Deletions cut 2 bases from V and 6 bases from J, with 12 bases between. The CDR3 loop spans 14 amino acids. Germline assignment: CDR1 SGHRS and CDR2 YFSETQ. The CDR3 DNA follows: TGCGCCAGCAGCTTTAACACACAGGCCAATGAGCAGTTCTTC. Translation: CASSFNTQANEQFF.

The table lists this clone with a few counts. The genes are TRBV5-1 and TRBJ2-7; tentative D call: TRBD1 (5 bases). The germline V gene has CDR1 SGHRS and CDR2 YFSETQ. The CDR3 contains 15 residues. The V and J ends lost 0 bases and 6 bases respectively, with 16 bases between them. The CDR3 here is CASSLEGAITSEQYF. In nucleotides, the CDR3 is TGCGCCAGCAGCTTGGAAGGGGCCATTACGAGCGAGCAGTACTTC.

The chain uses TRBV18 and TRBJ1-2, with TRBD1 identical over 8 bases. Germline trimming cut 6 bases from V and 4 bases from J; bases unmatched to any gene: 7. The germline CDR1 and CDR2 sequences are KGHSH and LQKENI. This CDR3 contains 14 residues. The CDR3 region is CASSFDRGSYGYTF. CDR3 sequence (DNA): TGTGCCAGCTCTTTCGACAGGGGATCCTATGGCTACACCTTC.

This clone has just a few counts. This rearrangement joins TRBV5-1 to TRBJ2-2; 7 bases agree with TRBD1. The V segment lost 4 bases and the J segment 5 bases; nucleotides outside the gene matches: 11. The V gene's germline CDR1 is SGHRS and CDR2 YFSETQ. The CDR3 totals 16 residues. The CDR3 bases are TGCGCCAGCAGCGCCGTACAGGGGTCAGGGACCGGGGAGCTGTTTTTT. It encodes CASSAVQGSGTGELFF.

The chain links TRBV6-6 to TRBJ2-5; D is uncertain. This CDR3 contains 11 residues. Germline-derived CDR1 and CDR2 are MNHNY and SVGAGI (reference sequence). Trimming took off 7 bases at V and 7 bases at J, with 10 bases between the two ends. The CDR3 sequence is CASTEIGTQYF. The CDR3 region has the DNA TGTGCCAGCACCGAGATCGGGACCCAGTACTTC.

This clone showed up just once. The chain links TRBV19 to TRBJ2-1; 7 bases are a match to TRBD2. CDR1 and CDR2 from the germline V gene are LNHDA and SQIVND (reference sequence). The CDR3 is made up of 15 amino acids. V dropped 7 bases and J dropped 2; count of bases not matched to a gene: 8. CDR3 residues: CASTPSGNAYNEQFF. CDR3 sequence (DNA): TGTGCCAGTACCCCCAGCGGGAATGCCTACAATGAGCAGTTCTTC.

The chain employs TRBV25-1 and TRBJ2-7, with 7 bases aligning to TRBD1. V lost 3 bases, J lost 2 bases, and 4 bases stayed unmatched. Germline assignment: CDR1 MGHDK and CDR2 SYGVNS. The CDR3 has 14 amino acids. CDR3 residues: CASSDPGTAYEQYF. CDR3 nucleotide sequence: TGTGCCAGCAGTGATCCCGGGACAGCCTACGAGCAGTACTTC.

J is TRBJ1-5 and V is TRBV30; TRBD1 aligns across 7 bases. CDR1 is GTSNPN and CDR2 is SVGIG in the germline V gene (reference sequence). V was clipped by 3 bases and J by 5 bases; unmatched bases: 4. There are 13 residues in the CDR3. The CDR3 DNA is TGTGCCTGGAGCGACAGGGCCGATCAGCCCCAGCATTTT. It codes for CAWSDRADQPQHF.

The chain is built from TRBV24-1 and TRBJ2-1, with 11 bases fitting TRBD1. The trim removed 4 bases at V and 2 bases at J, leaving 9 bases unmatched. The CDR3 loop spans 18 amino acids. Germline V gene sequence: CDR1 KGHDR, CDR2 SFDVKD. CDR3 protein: CATSDPEDRGRPYNEQFF. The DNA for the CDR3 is TGTGCCACCAGTGACCCGGAGGACAGGGGGCGCCCCTACAATGAGCAGTTCTTC.

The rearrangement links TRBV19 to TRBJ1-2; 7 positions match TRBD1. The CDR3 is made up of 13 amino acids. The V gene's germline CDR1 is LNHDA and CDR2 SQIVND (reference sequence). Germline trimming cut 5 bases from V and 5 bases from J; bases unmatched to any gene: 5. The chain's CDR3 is CASSFRQGYGYTF. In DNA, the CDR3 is TGTGCCAGTAGTTTTCGACAGGGATATGGCTACACCTTC.

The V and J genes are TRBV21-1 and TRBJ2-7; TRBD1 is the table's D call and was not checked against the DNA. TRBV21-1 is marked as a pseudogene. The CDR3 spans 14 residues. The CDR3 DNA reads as TGTGCCAGCAGCAGCCGACAGGGGCTGACCCAGCAGTACTTC. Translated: CASSSRQGLTQQYF.

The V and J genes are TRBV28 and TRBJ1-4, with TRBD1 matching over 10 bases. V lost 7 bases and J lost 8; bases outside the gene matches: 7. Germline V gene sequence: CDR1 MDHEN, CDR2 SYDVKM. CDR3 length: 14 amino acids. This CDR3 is CASTIQDRGEKLFF. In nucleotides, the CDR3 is TGTGCCAGCACCATCCAGGACAGGGGGGAAAAACTGTTTTTT.

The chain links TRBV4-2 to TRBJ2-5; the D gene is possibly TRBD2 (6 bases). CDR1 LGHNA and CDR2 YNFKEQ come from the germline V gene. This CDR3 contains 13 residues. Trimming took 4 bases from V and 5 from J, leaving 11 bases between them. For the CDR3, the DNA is TGTGCCAGCAGCCGCGGGACGGAGGAGACCCAGTACTTC. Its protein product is CASSRGTEETQYF.

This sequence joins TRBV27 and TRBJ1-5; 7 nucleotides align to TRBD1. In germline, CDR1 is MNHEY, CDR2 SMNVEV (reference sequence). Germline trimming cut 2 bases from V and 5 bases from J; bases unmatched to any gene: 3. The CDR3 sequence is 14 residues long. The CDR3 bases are TGTGCCAGCAGTTTAAGGGACAGCTATCAGCCCCAGCATTTT. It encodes CASSLRDSYQPQHF.

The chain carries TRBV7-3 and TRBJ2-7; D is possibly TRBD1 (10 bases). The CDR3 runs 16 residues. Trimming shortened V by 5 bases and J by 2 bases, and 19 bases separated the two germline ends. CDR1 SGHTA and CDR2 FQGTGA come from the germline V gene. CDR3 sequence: CASSPSGGTGAYEQYF. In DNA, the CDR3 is TGTGCCAGCAGCCCAAGCGGGGGGACAGGGGCCTACGAGCAGTACTTC.

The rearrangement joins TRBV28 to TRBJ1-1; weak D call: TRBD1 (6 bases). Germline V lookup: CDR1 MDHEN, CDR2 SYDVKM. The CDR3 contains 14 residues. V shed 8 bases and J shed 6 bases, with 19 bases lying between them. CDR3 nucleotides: TGTGCCAGCCTTACCTTGGGGGCGAGGGCTGAAGCTTTCTTT. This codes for CASLTLGARAEAFF.

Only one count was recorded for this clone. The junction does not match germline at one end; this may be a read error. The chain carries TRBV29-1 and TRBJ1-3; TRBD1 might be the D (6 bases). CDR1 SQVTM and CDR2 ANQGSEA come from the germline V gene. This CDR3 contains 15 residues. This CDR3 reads CSVKEGGGPGNTIYF. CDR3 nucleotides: TGCAGCGTTAAAGAGGGGGGTGGCCCTGGAAACACCATATATTTT.

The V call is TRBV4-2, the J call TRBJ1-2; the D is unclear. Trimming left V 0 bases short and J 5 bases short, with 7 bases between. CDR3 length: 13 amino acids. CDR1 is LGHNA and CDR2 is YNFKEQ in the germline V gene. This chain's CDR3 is CASSQDGVYGYTF. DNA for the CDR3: TGTGCCAGCAGCCAAGATGGAGTTTATGGCTACACCTTC.

Here the CDR3 reads CASRGTGAHDRAFF. Written as DNA, the CDR3 is TGTGCCAGCAGGGGAACAGGGGCCCACGATAGGGCTTTCTTT. V and J are TRBV28 and TRBJ1-1; TRBD1 aligns across 7 bases. This CDR3 spans 14 amino acids. J was trimmed by 11 bases and V by 6 bases; bases with no gene match: 15. Looked up from germline, CDR1 is MDHEN and CDR2 is SYDVKM.

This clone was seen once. Written as DNA, the CDR3 is TGTGCCAGCAGCTTTGGGGCCGGTGCAGAAGGCACAGATACGCAGTATTTT. Translation gives CASSFGAGAEGTDTQYF. This chain joins TRBV11-2 and TRBJ2-3, with D tentatively TRBD1 (5 bases). The CDR3 is 17 residues long. Germline V gene data show CDR1 as SGHAT and CDR2 as FQNNGV. Trimming cost V 3 bases and J 1 base, with 17 bases left between them.

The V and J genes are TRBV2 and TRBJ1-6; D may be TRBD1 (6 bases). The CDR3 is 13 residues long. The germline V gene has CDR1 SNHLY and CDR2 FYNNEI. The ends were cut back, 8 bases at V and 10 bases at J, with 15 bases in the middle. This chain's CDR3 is CASGGGLRSPLHF. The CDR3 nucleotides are TGTGCCAGCGGGGGGGGGCTGAGATCACCCCTCCACTTT. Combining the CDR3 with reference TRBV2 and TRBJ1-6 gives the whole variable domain EPEVTQTPSHQVTQMGQEVILRCVPISNHLYFYWYRQILGQKVEFLVSFYNNEISEKSEIFDDQFSVERPDGSNFTLKIRSTKLEDSAMYFCASGGGLRSPLHFGNGTRLTVT.

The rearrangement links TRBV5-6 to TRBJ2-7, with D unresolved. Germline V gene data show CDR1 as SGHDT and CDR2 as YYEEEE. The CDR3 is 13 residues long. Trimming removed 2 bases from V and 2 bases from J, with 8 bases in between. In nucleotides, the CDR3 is TGTGCCAGCAGCTTCCTGGGCACCTACGAGCAGTACTTC. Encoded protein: CASSFLGTYEQYF.

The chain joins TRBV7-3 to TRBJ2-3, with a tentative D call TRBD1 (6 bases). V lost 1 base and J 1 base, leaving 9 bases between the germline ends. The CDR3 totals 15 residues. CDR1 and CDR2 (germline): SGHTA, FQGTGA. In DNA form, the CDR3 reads TGTGCCAGCAGCTTAATTGAGGGGGGCACAGATACGCAGTATTTT. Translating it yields CASSLIEGGTDTQYF. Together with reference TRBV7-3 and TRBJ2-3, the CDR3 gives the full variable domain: GAGVSQTPSNKVTEKGKYVELRCDPISGHTALYWYRQSLGQGPEFLIYFQGTGAADDSGLPNDRFFAVRPEGSVSTLKIQRTERGDSAVYLCASSLIEGGTDTQYFGPGTRLTVL.